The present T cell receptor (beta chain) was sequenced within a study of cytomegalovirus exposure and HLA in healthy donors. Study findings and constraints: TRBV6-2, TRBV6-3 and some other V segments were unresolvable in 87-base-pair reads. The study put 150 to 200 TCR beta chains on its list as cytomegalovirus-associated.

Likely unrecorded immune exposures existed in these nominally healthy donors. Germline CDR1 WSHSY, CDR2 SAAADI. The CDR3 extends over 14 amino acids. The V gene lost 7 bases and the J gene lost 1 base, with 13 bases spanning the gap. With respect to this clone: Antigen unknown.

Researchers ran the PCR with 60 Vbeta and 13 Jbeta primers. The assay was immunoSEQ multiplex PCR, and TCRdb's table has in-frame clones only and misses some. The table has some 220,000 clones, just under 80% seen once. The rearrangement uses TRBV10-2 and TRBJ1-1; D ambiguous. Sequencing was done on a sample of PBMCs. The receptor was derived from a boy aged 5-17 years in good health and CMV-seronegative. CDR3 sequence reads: CASIGLSRNTEAFF. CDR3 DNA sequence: TGCGCCAGCATCGGCCTCTCTAGGAACACTGAAGCTTTCTTT.